This TCR beta chain stems from a study of T cell changes during pregnancy in multiple sclerosis. The data were produced by immunoSEQ multiplex PCR, yet TCRdb's version contains in-frame clones alone and is incomplete. Of 100,000 to 140,000 clones in the sample, around 93% were seen once. The CDR3 sequence is 17 residues long. V shed 0 bases, J shed 0 bases, and the junction held 7 bases outside the gene matches. Germline loops: CDR1 ENHRY, CDR2 SYGVKD. This specimen consisted of peripheral blood, obtained in the third trimester of pregnancy. J is TRBJ1-2 and V is TRBV10-3; TRBD1 matches 7 bases. This clonotype was sampled from a female donor in good health, enrolled as a control in a pregnancy study. CDR3: CAISESKGQLSNYGYTF. The CDR3 DNA reads as TGTGCCATCAGTGAGTCGAAGGGACAGTTGTCTAACTATGGCTACACCTTC.